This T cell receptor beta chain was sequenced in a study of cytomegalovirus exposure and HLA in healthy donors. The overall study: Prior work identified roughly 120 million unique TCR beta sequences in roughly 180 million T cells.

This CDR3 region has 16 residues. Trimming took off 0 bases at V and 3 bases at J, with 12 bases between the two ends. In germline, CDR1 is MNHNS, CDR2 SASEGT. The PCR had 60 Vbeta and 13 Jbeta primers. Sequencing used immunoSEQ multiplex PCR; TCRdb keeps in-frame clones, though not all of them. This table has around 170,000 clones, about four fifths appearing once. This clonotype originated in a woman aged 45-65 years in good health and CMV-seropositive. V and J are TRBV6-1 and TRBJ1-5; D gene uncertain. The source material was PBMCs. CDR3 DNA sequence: TGTGCCAGCAGTGAAGCGCCGTTGGGCCCCAATCAGCCCCAGCATTTT. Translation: CASSEAPLGPNQPQHF.